This is a list of T cell receptor beta chains from one sample in a study of CD8+CD57+ T cells in acquired aplastic anemia. In TCRdb, the reads were re-called with MiXCR into one record per CDR3 protein. The table has around 430,000 distinct CDR3 sequences, roughly a third seen once. Sequencing used sorted CD4+, CD8+, or CD8+CD57+ T cells (not recorded which) from PBMCs. The receptor source for this set is a human donor with aplastic anemia. Both conserved end residues are part of each CDR3. The order of the fields is clone size, V gene, J gene, D gene, CDR3 protein, CDR3 DNA. The D gene is left open where the match is weak. Not all rows give a size; the values are once, few, many and, for expanded clones, a class.

NA	TRBV11-2	TRBJ2-3	NA	CASSLIAGSTDTQYF	TGTGCCAGCAGCTTAATCGCTGGGAGCACAGATACGCAGTATTTT
NA	TRBV25-1	TRBJ1-2	NA	CASSESSGPLSYGYTF	TGTGCCAGCAGTGAATCGTCGGGCCCCCTGTCCTATGGCTACACCTTC
many	TRBV2	TRBJ2-7	NA	CASSPQGYEQYF	TGTGCCAGCAGCCCACAGGGCTACGAGCAGTACTTC
many	TRBV19	TRBJ1-6	TRBD1	CASNPRGNSPLHF	TGTGCCAGTAACCCCAGGGGGAATTCACCCCTCCACTTT
once	TRBV25-1	TRBJ2-7	NA	CASSKGAGDSYEQYF	TGTGCCAGCTCCAAGGGAGCAGGCGATTCCTACGAGCAGTACTTC
NA	TRBV9	TRBJ2-5	TRBD2	CASSPLSGGVLETQYF	TGTGCCAGCAGCCCCCTTAGCGGGGGGGTTTTGGAGACCCAGTACTTC
few	TRBV3-1	TRBJ2-7	NA	CASSPLYSIEQYF	TGTGCCAGCAGCCCCCTCTACTCCATAGAGCAGTACTTC
many	TRBV9	TRBJ1-1	NA	CASSETPDISGEAFF	TGTGCCAGCAGCGAGACTCCGGACATCTCTGGTGAAGCTTTCTTT
NA	TRBV2	TRBJ1-1	NA	CASSEQGRIEAFF	TGTGCCAGCAGTGAGCAGGGACGCATTGAAGCTTTCTTT
NA	TRBV7-8	TRBJ2-6	NA	CASRPSGANVLTF	TGTGCCAGCAGACCGTCTGGGGCCAACGTCCTGACTTTC
NA	TRBV27	TRBJ2-7	TRBD1	CASSWTGGTEQYF	TGTGCCAGCAGTTGGACAGGGGGCACCGAGCAGTACTTC
many	TRBV9	TRBJ2-5	TRBD2	CASGTGGETQYF	TGTGCCAGCGGGACGGGGGGAGAGACCCAGTACTTC
many	TRBV10-3	TRBJ2-2	NA	CAIRMNTGELFF	TGTGCCATCAGGATGAACACCGGGGAGCTGTTTTTT
few	TRBV7-4	TRBJ1-5	NA	CASSSARHQPQHF	TGTGCCAGCAGTTCCGCGAGACACCAGCCCCAGCATTTT
many	TRBV19	TRBJ2-7	TRBD1	CASHRGQVHEQYF	TGTGCCAGTCACAGGGGGCAAGTCCACGAGCAGTACTTC
NA	TRBV5-1	TRBJ1-5	NA	CASSLDSNNQPQHF	TGCGCCAGCAGCCTGGACAGTAATAATCAGCCCCAGCATTTT
many	TRBV9	TRBJ1-2	NA	CASSVVTEPYGYTF	TGTGCCAGCAGCGTAGTCACAGAACCCTATGGCTACACCTTC
many	TRBV7-3	TRBJ1-2	TRBD1	CASSPGTGTNYGYTF	TGTGCCAGCAGCCCCGGGACAGGGACTAACTATGGCTACACCTTC
few	TRBV5-4	TRBJ2-7	NA	CASTEQGPPYEQYF	TGTGCCAGCACCGAACAGGGTCCCCCCTACGAGCAGTACTTC
many	TRBV15	TRBJ2-5	NA	CATSRDRGHQETQYF	TGTGCCACCAGCAGAGATAGGGGTCACCAAGAGACCCAGTACTTC
NA	TRBV7-3	TRBJ1-1	NA	CASSRVGGASTEAFF	TGTGCCAGCAGCCGAGTCGGGGGCGCGTCCACTGAAGCTTTCTTT
NA	TRBV7-3	TRBJ2-1	NA	CASSTNRASNEQFF	TGTGCCAGCAGCACGAACAGGGCCAGCAATGAGCAGTTCTTC
many	TRBV19	TRBJ2-5	TRBD1	CASSIVGQAQETQYF	TGTGCCAGTAGTATCGTAGGACAGGCGCAAGAGACCCAGTACTTC
NA	TRBV5-1	TRBJ2-7	TRBD1	CASSTQGSNYEQYF	TGCGCCAGCAGCACACAGGGGTCCAACTACGAGCAGTACTTC
many	TRBV19	TRBJ1-5	TRBD1	CASSIEWGRGTQPQHF	TGTGCCAGTAGTATTGAGTGGGGCAGGGGGACGCAGCCCCAGCATTTT
NA	TRBV3-1	TRBJ1-3	NA	CASSQARTGTIYF	TGTGCCAGCAGCCAAGCCCGTACAGGGACCATATATTTT
NA	TRBV7-2	TRBJ2-1	NA	CASSLRDRMMSEQFF	TGTGCCAGCAGCTTACGGGACCGGATGATGAGTGAGCAGTTCTTC
NA	TRBV7-9	TRBJ2-7	NA	CASSSYRVAYEQYF	TGTGCCAGCAGCTCTTACAGGGTCGCCTACGAGCAGTACTTC
many	TRBV20-1	TRBJ2-5	NA	CSARDQQGRETQYF	TGCAGTGCTAGAGATCAACAGGGTAGAGAGACCCAGTACTTC
NA	TRBV9	TRBJ2-1	TRBD1	CASSGDRGSGNNEQFF	TGTGCCAGCAGCGGAGACAGGGGGAGCGGTAACAATGAGCAGTTCTTC
NA	TRBV25-1	TRBJ2-3	TRBD2	CASSDGASGRAVGTDTQYF	TGTGCCAGCAGTGATGGGGCTAGCGGGAGGGCCGTAGGCACAGATACGCAGTATTTT
many	TRBV11-3	TRBJ2-5	TRBD2	CASSPGGGDQETQYF	TGTGCCAGCAGCCCCGGGGGGGGAGACCAAGAGACCCAGTACTTC
few	TRBV20-1	TRBJ1-1	NA	CSARANTRAGRGTEAFF	TGCAGTGCTAGAGCGAACACCAGGGCAGGGCGAGGCACTGAAGCTTTCTTT
NA	TRBV11-2	TRBJ2-1	NA	CASSTRGGQFYNEQFF	TGTGCCAGCAGCACCCGAGGAGGACAGTTCTACAATGAGCAGTTCTTC
many	TRBV7-3	TRBJ2-1	NA	CASSLNVGNEQFF	TGTGCCAGCAGCTTAAATGTCGGGAATGAGCAGTTCTTC
NA	TRBV25-1	TRBJ1-2	TRBD1	CASRPSHSTGGYGYTF	TGTGCCAGCAGGCCCTCCCACTCGACAGGGGGCTATGGCTACACCTTC
many	TRBV7-9	TRBJ1-5	NA	CASRGDYNQPQHF	TGTGCCAGCAGAGGGGACTACAATCAGCCCCAGCATTTT